This entry lists 28 T cell receptor beta chains sequenced from one sample in a study of cytotoxic CD8 clonotypes in ibrutinib-treated CLL (dated by TCRdb to the early 2020s). The protocol used for the library was the immunoSEQ multiplex PCR assay. What TCRdb holds here is the immuneACCESS table cut down to in-frame rearrangements. Part of the clones is not present; checked against another copy, under half of the missing clones reflect an unresolved V gene, and the others are unexplained. The sample has around 310,000 clones on record, just under 80% of them singletons. 6.5% to 8.5% of the sample belongs to the ten largest clones. The material sequenced was PBMCs, taken before ibrutinib treatment. These receptor sequences come from a human donor with chronic lymphocytic leukemia.

This clone was seen just once. The chain links TRBV27 to TRBJ1-4; D gene ambiguous. CDR3 length: 16 amino acids. CDR1 and CDR2 from the germline V gene are MNHEY and SMNVEV (reference sequence). Trimming took 2 bases from V and 7 from J, leaving 17 bases between them. CDR3 residues: CASSLIPGVNGEKLFF. CDR3 DNA: TGTGCCAGCAGTTTAATCCCAGGTGTTAATGGTGAAAAACTGTTTTTT.

The chain has TRBV28 and TRBJ1-2; a possible D gene is TRBD1 (6 bases). Trimming took 2 bases from V and 3 from J, leaving 16 bases between them. This CDR3 contains 16 residues. Per germline, CDR1 MDHEN and CDR2 SYDVKM. The CDR3 sequence is CASSLEWRDIDYGYTF. The CDR3 DNA sequence: TGTGCCAGCAGTTTAGAGTGGCGGGACATAGACTATGGCTACACCTTC.

In this sample, this clone turned up once. This sequence joins TRBV7-7 and TRBJ2-5, with a tentative D call TRBD1 (6 bases). Germline V lookup: CDR1 SSHAT, CDR2 FNYEAQ (reference sequence). V was pared by 9 bases and J by 2 bases, with 16 bases between. The CDR3 is 14 amino acids. CDR3 loop: CASSQTTGQETQYF. CDR3 bases: TGTGCCAGTTCGCAAACGACAGGACAAGAGACCCAGTACTTC.

This chain connects TRBV30 to TRBJ2-3, with D tentatively TRBD2 (5 bases). The germline V gene encodes CDR1 GTSNPN and CDR2 SVGIG (reference sequence). Trimming pared 7 bases from V and 0 bases from J, leaving 14 bases between. This CDR3 is 14 amino acids long. CDR3 amino acids: CAYHGAASTDTQYF. CDR3 DNA: TGTGCCTACCATGGAGCGGCTAGCACAGATACGCAGTATTTT.

The gene calls are TRBV6-5 and TRBJ2-7; possibly TRBD1 for D (5 bases). CDR3 length equals 15 residues. Germline loops: CDR1 MNHEY, CDR2 SVGAGI. Deletions cut 0 bases from V and 3 bases from J, with 12 bases between. The CDR3 bases are TGTGCCAGCAGTTACTCGACAGCGCCGAACTACGAGCAGTACTTC. Translating gives CASSYSTAPNYEQYF.

This clone was found a few times. V is TRBV27 and J is TRBJ2-7; 13 nucleotides align to TRBD2. CDR3 length equals 17 residues. Germline trimming cut 5 bases from V and 5 bases from J; bases unmatched to any gene: 12. Germline V gene lookup returns CDR1 MNHEY and CDR2 SMNVEV (reference sequence). The CDR3 protein is CASSGLAGVHPAHEQYF. Written as DNA, the CDR3 is TGTGCCAGCAGTGGACTAGCGGGAGTTCATCCCGCCCACGAGCAGTACTTC.

The CDR3 nucleotides are TGTGCCAGCTCACCGTTGGACAGCGAGCAGTTCTTC. This sequence encodes CASSPLDSEQFF. V gene TRBV18 combines with J gene TRBJ2-1; D is possibly TRBD1 (6 bases). Germline V lookup: CDR1 KGHSH, CDR2 LQKENI. The V and J ends lost 3 bases and 10 bases respectively, with 10 bases between them. The CDR3 totals 12 residues.

V gene TRBV7-9 combines with J gene TRBJ1-2, with TRBD1 as a possible D gene (6 bases). The germline V gene has CDR1 SEHNR and CDR2 FQNEAQ (reference sequence). This CDR3 region has 14 residues. V lost 0 bases, J lost 3 bases, and 8 bases lay in between. The DNA of the CDR3 is TGTGCCAGCAGCTTAGCTGGGGGGCACTATGGCTACACCTTC. Translation gives CASSLAGGHYGYTF. Full variable domain (remainder filled in from reference TRBV7-9 and TRBJ1-2): DTGVSQNPRHKITKRGQNVTFRCDPISEHNRLYWYRQTLGQGPEFLTYFQNEAQLEKSRLLSDRFSAERPKGSFSTLEIQRTEQGDSAMYLCASSLAGGHYGYTFGSGTRLTVV.

This clone was counted between two and nine times. CDR3 DNA: TGTGCCAGCAGCTACGATCCCTACTACGAGCAGTACTTC. Translated: CASSYDPYYEQYF. The chain uses TRBV7-2 and TRBJ2-7, with no clear D. The V gene lost 4 bases and the J gene lost 3 bases, with 10 bases spanning the gap. CDR3 length: 13 residues. Germline assignment: CDR1 SGHTA and CDR2 FQGNSA.

The J gene is TRBJ1-4, the V gene TRBV4-1; no reliable D call. The V end lost 4 bases, the J end lost 6 bases, and 12 bases lay between the germline ends. Germline V CDR1 and CDR2: MGHRA, YSYEKL. This CDR3 is built from 14 residues. The CDR3: CASSPPGLDEKLFF. As DNA, the CDR3 is TGCGCCAGCAGCCCGCCGGGTTTAGATGAAAAACTGTTTTTT.

The J gene is TRBJ1-5, the V gene TRBV7-6; D is perhaps TRBD1 (5 bases). V gave up 3 bases and J gave up 3 bases, with 15 bases separating them. CDR3 length equals 16 residues. Germline CDR1 is SGHVS and CDR2 is FNYEAQ. For the CDR3, the DNA is TGTGCCAGCAGCTTGAGCCGGGGGGGGTCCAATCAGCCCCAGCATTTT. Its translation: CASSLSRGGSNQPQHF.

The rearrangement uses TRBV6-4 and TRBJ2-1, with no clear D. Germline lookup yields CDR1 MRHNA and CDR2 SNTAGT. The CDR3 has 13 residues. V was shortened by 5 bases and J by 0 bases, with 5 bases between the two germline ends. The DNA of the CDR3 is TGTGCCAGCAGTAGTAACTCCTACAATGAGCAGTTCTTC. Protein: CASSSNSYNEQFF.

The chain carries TRBV9 and TRBJ1-4; D ambiguous. The CDR3 has 15 residues. V gave up 0 bases and J gave up 7 bases, with 13 bases separating them. Germline V gene data show CDR1 as SGDLS and CDR2 as YYNGEE. CDR3: CASSVAPASGEKLFF. Written as DNA, the CDR3 is TGTGCCAGCAGCGTAGCTCCGGCAAGCGGTGAAAAACTGTTTTTT.

This clone was counted only a few times. CDR3 sequence reads: CASSQERGSSQGYTF. CDR3 nucleotide sequence: TGCGCCAGCAGCCAAGAACGGGGGTCGTCTCAAGGCTACACCTTC. V and J are TRBV4-3 and TRBJ1-2; possibly TRBD1 for D (5 bases). The CDR3 has 15 residues. Germline CDR1 and CDR2: LGHNA and YSLEER. Trimming removed 0 bases at V and 8 bases at J, with 16 bases between.

The CDR3: CASSLFRAGGPYNEQFF. Here the CDR3 DNA reads TGTGCCAGCAGCCTATTTCGAGCGGGAGGACCCTACAATGAGCAGTTCTTC. The genes are TRBV11-2 and TRBJ2-1, with TRBD2 matching over 9 bases. The ends lost 5 bases at V and 2 bases at J; junction bases unmatched: 10. This CDR3 comprises 17 residues. Germline CDR1 reads SGHAT; CDR2 reads FQNNGV.

This rearrangement joins TRBV2 to TRBJ2-7; D is possibly TRBD2 (6 bases). CDR1 and CDR2 (germline): SNHLY, FYNNEI. The CDR3 loop spans 13 amino acids. V was pared by 9 bases and J by 0 bases, with 12 bases between. CDR3 sequence (DNA): TGTGCCAGTGAGCGGGCGAGCTCCTACGAGCAGTACTTC. It translates to CASERASSYEQYF.

The V call is TRBV9, the J call TRBJ2-1, with 8 bases fitting TRBD2. V gave up 1 base and J gave up 5 bases; unmatched junction bases: 11. Germline values: CDR1 SGDLS, CDR2 YYNGEE. CDR3 length: 17 amino acids. CDR3 nucleotides: TGTGCCAGCAGCGTACGTTATGGACTAGCCACTAACAATGAGCAGTTCTTC. Residues: CASSVRYGLATNNEQFF.

This chain uses TRBV5-4 with TRBJ2-5, with 12 bases matching TRBD2. Germline CDR1 reads SGHNT; CDR2 reads YYREEE (reference sequence). The trim removed 4 bases at V and 5 bases at J, leaving 15 bases unmatched. The CDR3 runs to 18 residues. The CDR3 sequence: CASSTLWDSSGRGETQYF. The CDR3 bases are TGTGCCAGCAGCACCCTTTGGGACTCTAGCGGGAGGGGGGAGACCCAGTACTTC.

This sequence joins TRBV6-1 and TRBJ1-2, with TRBD1 as a possible D gene (5 bases). The CDR3 totals 14 residues. Germline CDR1 and CDR2: MNHNS and SASEGT. Trimming shortened V by 4 bases and J by 4 bases, and 13 bases separated the two germline ends. The chain's CDR3 is CASSAQGQGYGYTF. Written as DNA, the CDR3 is TGTGCCAGCAGTGCGCAGGGCCAGGGCTATGGCTACACCTTC.

The table lists this clone with a few counts. The chain links TRBV9 to TRBJ2-7; TRBD1 is a possible D gene (5 bases). CDR1 SGDLS and CDR2 YYNGEE come from the germline V gene. Trimming removed 3 bases from V and 3 bases from J, with 19 bases in between. This CDR3 comprises 16 residues. The CDR3: CASSAKRQGSIYEQYF. The CDR3 region has the DNA TGTGCCAGCAGCGCCAAAAGGCAGGGATCAATCTACGAGCAGTACTTC.

V gene TRBV19 combines with J gene TRBJ2-6; unclear D gene. The V end was cut by 5 bases, the J end by 0 bases, with 11 bases between. Germline lookup yields CDR1 LNHDA and CDR2 SQIVND (reference sequence). There are 16 residues in the CDR3. CDR3 region: CASSLRILSGANVLTF. CDR3 DNA: TGTGCCAGTAGTCTGAGGATCCTCTCTGGGGCCAACGTCCTGACTTTC.

This clone was observed a single time. The V call is TRBV27, the J call TRBJ1-5, with D tentatively TRBD1 (6 bases). V was shortened by 3 bases and J by 6 bases, with 15 bases between the two germline ends. The length of the CDR3 is 15 residues. Germline V gene lookup returns CDR1 MNHEY and CDR2 SMNVEV (reference sequence). The chain's CDR3 is CASSFTGRVSQPQHF. In nucleotides, the CDR3 is TGTGCCAGCAGTTTCACAGGGAGAGTTTCTCAGCCCCAGCATTTT.

The CDR3 reads CASSQQTNNEQFF. The DNA of the CDR3 is TGCGCCAGCAGCCAACAGACGAACAATGAGCAGTTCTTC. The chain combines TRBV4-1 with TRBJ2-1; D is ambiguous. Trimming took off 2 bases at V and 5 bases at J, with 7 bases between the two ends. This CDR3 has 13 residues. CDR1 is MGHRA, CDR2 YSYEKL, per germline.

CDR3 bases: TGTGCCTGGAGTGTACTTATGAGGGGACCGGGGGTCGAGCAGTACTTC. Its translation: CAWSVLMRGPGVEQYF. This sequence joins TRBV30 and TRBJ2-7; a possible D gene is TRBD2 (6 bases). V lost 0 bases, J lost 6 bases, and 21 bases lay in between. CDR3 length equals 16 residues. Germline V gene lookup returns CDR1 GTSNPN and CDR2 SVGIG (reference sequence).

Here the CDR3 DNA reads TGTGCCAGCAGCCCCTTATTAAGGGAGGGCTCTAATTACGAGCAGTACTTC. The encoded protein is CASSPLLREGSNYEQYF. V gene TRBV4-2 combines with J gene TRBJ2-7; 7 bases line up with TRBD2. The J segment lost 4 bases and the V segment lost 4 bases, leaving 16 bases of the junction unmatched. CDR1 and CDR2 (germline): LGHNA, YNFKEQ. The CDR3 covers 17 residues.

This sequence joins TRBV21-1 and TRBJ2-1; the table's D gene call, TRBD2, was not cross checked with the DNA. TRBV21-1 is tagged as a pseudogene. The CDR3 extends over 17 amino acids. Here the CDR3 reads CASSKALISGSWNEQFF. The CDR3 DNA is TGTGCCAGCAGCAAAGCGCTTATTAGCGGTTCGTGGAATGAGCAGTTCTTC.

The V and J genes are TRBV6-5 and TRBJ1-1; D gene ambiguous. V was shortened by 2 bases and J by 1 base, with 11 bases between the two germline ends. CDR3 length: 15 residues. Germline V gene data show CDR1 as MNHEY and CDR2 as SVGAGI. The CDR3 is CASSYIAVPNTEAFF. The CDR3 DNA is TGTGCCAGCAGTTACATCGCGGTCCCGAACACTGAAGCTTTCTTT.

The chain joins TRBV4-2 to TRBJ2-2, with D possibly TRBD1 on 5 matching bases. Trimming shortened V by 4 bases and J by 0 bases, and 6 bases separated the two germline ends. CDR3 size: 14 residues. CDR1 and CDR2 (germline): LGHNA, YNFKEQ. The CDR3 DNA reads as TGTGCCAGCAGCCGGGGCCCGAACACCGGGGAGCTGTTTTTT. Residues: CASSRGPNTGELFF.